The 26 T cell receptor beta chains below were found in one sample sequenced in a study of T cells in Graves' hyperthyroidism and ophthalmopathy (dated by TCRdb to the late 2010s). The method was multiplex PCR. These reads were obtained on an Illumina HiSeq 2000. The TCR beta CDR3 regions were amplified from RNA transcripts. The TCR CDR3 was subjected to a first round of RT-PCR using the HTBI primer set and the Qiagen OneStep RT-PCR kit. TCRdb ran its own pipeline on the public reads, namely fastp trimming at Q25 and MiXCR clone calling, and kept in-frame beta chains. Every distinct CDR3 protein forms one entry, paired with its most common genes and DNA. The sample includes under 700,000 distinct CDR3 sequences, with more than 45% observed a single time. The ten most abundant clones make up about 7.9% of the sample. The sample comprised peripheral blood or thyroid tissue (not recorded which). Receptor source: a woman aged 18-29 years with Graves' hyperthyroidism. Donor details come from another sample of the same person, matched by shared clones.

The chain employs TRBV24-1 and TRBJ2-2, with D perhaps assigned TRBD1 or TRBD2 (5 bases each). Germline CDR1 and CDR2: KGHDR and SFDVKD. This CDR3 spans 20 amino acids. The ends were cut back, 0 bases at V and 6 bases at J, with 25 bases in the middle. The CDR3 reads CATSDLQGHTAIGDAGELFF. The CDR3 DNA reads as TGTGCCACCAGTGATTTGCAGGGTCATACAGCGATCGGGGACGCCGGGGAGCTGTTTTTT.

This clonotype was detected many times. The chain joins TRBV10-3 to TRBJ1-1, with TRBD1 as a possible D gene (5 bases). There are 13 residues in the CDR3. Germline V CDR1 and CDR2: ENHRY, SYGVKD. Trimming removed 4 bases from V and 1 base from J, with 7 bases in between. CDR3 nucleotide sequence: TGTGCCATCAGTGTCACAGGGAACACTGAAGCTTTCTTT. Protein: CAISVTGNTEAFF.

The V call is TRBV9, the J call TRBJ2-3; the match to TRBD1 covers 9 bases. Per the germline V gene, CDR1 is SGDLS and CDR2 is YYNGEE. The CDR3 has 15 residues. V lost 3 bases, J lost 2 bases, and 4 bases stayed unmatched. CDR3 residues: CASSAGQGFTDTQYF. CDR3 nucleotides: TGTGCCAGCAGCGCGGGACAGGGTTTCACAGATACGCAGTATTTT. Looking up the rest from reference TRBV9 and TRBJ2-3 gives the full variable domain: DSGVTQTPKHLITATGQRVTLRCSPRSGDLSVYWYQQSLDQGLQFLIQYYNGEERAKGNILERFSAQQFPDLHSELNLSSLELGDSALYFCASSAGQGFTDTQYFGPGTRLTVL.

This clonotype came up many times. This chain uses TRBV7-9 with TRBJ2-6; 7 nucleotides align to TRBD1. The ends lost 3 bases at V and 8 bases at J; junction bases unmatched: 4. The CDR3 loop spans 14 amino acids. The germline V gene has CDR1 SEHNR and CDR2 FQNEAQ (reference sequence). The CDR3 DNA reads TGTGCCAGCAGCTTGACAGGGCGATCCAACGTCCTGACTTTC. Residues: CASSLTGRSNVLTF.

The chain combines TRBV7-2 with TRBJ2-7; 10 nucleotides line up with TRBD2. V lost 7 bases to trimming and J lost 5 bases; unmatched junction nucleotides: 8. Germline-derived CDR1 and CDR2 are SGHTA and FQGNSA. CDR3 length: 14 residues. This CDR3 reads CASTVTSGYDEQYF. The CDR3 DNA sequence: TGTGCCAGCACCGTGACTAGCGGGTACGACGAGCAGTACTTC.

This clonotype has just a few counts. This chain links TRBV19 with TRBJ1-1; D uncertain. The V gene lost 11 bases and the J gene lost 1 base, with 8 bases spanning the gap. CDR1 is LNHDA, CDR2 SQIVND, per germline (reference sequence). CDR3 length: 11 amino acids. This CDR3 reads CAWRGNTEAFF. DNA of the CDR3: TGTGCCTGGAGAGGGAACACTGAAGCTTTCTTT.

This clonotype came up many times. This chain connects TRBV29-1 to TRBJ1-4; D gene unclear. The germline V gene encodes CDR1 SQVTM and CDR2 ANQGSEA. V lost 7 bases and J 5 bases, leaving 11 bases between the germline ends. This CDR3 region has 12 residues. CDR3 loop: CSALDVNEKLFF. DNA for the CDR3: TGCAGCGCTTTGGATGTGAATGAAAAACTGTTTTTT.

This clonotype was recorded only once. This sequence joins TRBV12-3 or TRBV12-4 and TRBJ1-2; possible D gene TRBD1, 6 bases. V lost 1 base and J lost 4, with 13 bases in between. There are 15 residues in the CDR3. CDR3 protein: CASSLGSRGGYGYTF. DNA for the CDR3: TGTGCCAGCAGTTTAGGTTCCCGAGGGGGCTATGGCTACACCTTC.

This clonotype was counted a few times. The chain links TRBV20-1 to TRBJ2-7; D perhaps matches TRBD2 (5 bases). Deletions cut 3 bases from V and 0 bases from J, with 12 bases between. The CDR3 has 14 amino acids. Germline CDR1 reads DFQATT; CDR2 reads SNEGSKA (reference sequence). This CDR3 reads CSASSSPSSYEQYF. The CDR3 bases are TGCAGTGCTAGTTCTAGCCCTAGCTCCTACGAGCAGTACTTC.

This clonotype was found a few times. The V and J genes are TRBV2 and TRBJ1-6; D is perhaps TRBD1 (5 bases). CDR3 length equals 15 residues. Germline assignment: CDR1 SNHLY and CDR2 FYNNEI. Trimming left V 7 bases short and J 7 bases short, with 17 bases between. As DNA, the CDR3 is TGTGCCAGCACATGGGGACGAGAGTCAAATTCACCCCTCCACTTT. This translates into CASTWGRESNSPLHF.

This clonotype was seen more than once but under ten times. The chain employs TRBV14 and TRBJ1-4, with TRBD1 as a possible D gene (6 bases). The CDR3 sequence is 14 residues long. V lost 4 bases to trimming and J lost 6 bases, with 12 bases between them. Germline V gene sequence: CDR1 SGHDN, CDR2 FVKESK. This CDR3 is CASSLQGYYEKLFF. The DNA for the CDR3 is TGTGCCAGCAGCCTACAGGGTTACTATGAAAAACTGTTTTTT.

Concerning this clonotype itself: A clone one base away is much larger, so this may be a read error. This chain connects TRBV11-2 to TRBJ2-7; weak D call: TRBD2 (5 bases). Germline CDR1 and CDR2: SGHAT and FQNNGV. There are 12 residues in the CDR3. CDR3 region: CASSLEGSEQCF. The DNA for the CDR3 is TGTGCCAGCAGCTTAGAAGGTAGCGAGCAGTGCTTC.

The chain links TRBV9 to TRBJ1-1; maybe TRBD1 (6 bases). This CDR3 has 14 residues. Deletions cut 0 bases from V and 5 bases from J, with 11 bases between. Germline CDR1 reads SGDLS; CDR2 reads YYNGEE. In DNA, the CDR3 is TGTGCCAGCAGCGTAGAGACGAGGGGGACTGAAGCTTTCTTT. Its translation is CASSVETRGTEAFF.

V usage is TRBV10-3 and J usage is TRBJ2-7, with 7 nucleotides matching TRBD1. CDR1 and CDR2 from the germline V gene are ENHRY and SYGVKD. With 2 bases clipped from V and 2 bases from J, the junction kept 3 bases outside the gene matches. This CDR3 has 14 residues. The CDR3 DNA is TGTGCCATCAGTGAGGAAGGGACAGCCTACGAGCAGTACTTC. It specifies CAISEEGTAYEQYF.

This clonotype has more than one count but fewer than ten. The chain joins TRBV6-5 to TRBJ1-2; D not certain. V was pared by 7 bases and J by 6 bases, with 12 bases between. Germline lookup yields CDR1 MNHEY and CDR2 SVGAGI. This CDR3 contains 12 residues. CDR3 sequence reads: CASTEGYNGYTF. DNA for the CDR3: TGTGCCAGCACGGAGGGTTATAATGGCTACACCTTC.

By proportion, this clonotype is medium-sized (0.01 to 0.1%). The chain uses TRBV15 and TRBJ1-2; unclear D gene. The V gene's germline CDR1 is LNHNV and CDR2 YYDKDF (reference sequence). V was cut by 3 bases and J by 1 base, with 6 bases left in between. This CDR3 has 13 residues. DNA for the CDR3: TGTGCCACCAGCAGGGACTTTAACTATGGCTACACCTTC. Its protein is CATSRDFNYGYTF. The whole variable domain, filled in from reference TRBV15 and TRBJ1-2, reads DAMVIQNPRYQVTQFGKPVTLSCSQTLNHNVMYWYQQKSSQAPKLLFHYYDKDFNNEADTPDNFQSRRPNTSFCFLDIRSPGLGDTAMYLCATSRDFNYGYTFGSGTRLTVV.

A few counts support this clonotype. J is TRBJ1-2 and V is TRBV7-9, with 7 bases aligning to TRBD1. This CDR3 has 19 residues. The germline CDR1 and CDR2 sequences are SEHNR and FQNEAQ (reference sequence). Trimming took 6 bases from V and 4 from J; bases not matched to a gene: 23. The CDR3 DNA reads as TGTGCCAGCAGTATGAGGCCCCGTGGCAGGGGGATAGGTAGCTATGGCTACACCTTC. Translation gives CASSMRPRGRGIGSYGYTF.

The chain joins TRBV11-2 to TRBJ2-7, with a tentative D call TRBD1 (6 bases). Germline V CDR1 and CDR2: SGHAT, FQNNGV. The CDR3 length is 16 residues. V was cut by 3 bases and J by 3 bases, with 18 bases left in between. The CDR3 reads CASSFRPTGQNYEQYF. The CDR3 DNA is TGTGCCAGCAGCTTTCGCCCTACCGGACAGAACTACGAGCAGTACTTC. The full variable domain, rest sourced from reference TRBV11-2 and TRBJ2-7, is EAGVAQSPRYKIIEKRQSVAFWCNPISGHATLYWYQQILGQGPKLLIQFQNNGVVDDSQLPKDRFSAERLKGVDSTLKIQPAKLEDSAVYLCASSFRPTGQNYEQYFGPGTRLTVT.

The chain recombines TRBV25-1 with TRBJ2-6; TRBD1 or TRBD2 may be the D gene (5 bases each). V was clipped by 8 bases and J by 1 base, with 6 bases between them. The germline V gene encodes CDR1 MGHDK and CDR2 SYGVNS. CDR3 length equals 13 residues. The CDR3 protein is CASGGSGANVLTF. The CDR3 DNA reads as TGTGCCAGCGGGGGTTCTGGGGCCAACGTCCTGACTTTC. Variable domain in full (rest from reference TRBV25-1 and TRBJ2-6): EADIYQTPRYLVIGTGKKITLECSQTMGHDKMYWYQQDPGMELHLIHYSYGVNSTEKGDLSSESTVSRIRTEHFPLTLESARPSHTSQYLCASGGSGANVLTFGAGSRLTVL.

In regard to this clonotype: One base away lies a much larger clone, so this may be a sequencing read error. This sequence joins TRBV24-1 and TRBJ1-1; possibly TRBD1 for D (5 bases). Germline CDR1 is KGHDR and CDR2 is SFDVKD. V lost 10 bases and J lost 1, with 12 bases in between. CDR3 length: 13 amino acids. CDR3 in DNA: TGTGCCACAGACGGGGGACCGAACACTGAAGCTTTCTTT. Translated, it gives CATDGGPNTEAFF.

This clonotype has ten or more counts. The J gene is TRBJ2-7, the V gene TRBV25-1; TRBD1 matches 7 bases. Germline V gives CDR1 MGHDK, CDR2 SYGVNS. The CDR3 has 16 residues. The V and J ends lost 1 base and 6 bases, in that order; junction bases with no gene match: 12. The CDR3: CASSESYKGAGGEQYF. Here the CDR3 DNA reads TGTGCCAGCAGTGAATCGTATAAGGGGGCAGGTGGCGAGCAGTACTTC.

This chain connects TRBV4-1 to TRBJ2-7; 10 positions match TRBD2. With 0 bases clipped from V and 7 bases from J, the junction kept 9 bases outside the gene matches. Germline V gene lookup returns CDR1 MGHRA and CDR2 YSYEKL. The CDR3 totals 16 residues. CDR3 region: CASSQDSLAGVLEQYF. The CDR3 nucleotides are TGCGCCAGCAGCCAAGATTCCCTAGCGGGAGTGTTAGAGCAGTACTTC.

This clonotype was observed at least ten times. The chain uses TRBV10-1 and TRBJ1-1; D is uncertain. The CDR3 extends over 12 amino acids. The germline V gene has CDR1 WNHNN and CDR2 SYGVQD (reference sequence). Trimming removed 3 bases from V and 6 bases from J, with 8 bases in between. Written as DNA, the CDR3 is TGCGCCAGCAGTGATGGAAGAGCTGAAGCTTTCTTT. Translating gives CASSDGRAEAFF.

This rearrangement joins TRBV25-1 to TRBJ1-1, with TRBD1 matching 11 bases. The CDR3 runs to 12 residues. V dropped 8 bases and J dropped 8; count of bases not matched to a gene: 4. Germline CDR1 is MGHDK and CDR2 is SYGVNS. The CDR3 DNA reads TGTGCCAGCTGGACAGGGGGCTTAGAAGCTTTCTTT. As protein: CASWTGGLEAFF.

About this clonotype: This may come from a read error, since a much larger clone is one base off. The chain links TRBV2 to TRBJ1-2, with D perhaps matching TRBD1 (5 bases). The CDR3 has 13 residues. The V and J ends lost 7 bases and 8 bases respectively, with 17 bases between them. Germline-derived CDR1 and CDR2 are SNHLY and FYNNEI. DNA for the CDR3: TGTGCCAGCACGGGGGGGACCGTGATCGGCTACACCTTC. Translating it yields CASTGGTVIGYTF. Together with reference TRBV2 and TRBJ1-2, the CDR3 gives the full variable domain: EPEVTQTPSHQVTQMGQEVILRCVPISNHLYFYWYRQILGQKVEFLVSFYNNEISEKSEIFDDQFSVERPDGSNFTLKIRSTKLEDSAMYFCASTGGTVIGYTFGSGTRLTVV.

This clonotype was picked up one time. The CDR3 sequence: CASSYGQGGREQYF. DNA for the CDR3: TGTGCCAGCAGTTATGGACAGGGCGGGCGGGAGCAGTACTTC. The chain links TRBV6-6 to TRBJ2-7; 8 bases are shared with TRBD1. The germline V gene encodes CDR1 MNHNY and CDR2 SVGAGI (reference sequence). The CDR3 totals 14 residues. The trim removed 3 bases at V and 7 bases at J, leaving 8 bases unmatched.